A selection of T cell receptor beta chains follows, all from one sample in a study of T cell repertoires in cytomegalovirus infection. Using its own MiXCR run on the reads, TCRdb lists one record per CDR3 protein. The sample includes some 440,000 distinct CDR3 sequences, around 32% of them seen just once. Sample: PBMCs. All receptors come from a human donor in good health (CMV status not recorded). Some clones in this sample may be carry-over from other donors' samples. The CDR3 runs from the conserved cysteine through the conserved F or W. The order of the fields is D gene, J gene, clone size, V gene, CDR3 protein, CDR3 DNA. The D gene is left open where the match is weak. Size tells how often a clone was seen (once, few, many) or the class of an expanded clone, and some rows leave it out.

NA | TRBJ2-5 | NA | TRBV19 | CASSDTFQETQYF | TGTGCCAGTAGCGACACATTCCAAGAGACCCAGTACTTC
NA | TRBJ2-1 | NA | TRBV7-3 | CASSPETAYHDQCF | TGTGCCAGCAGCCCAGAAACAGCCTACCATGATCAGTGCTTC
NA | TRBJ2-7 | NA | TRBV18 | CASSSQGPGSSYEQYF | TGTGCCAGCTCATCCCAAGGACCAGGGAGCTCCTACGAGCAGTACTTC
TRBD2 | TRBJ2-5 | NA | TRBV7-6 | CASTVLSRGGLETQYF | TGTGCCAGCACCGTTCTCAGCCGGGGGGGCCTCGAGACCCAGTACTTC
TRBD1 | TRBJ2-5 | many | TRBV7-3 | CASSSPGQGAETQYF | TGTGCCAGCAGCTCGCCGGGACAGGGGGCCGAGACCCAGTACTTC
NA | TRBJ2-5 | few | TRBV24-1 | CATSVDLISSSSGPQETQYF | TGTGCCACCAGTGTTGATTTGATCTCTTCTAGCAGCGGCCCCCAAGAGACCCAGTACTTC
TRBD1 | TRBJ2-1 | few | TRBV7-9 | CASSSKGASSYNEQFF | TGTGCCAGCAGCTCTAAGGGGGCTTCCTCCTACAATGAGCAGTTCTTC
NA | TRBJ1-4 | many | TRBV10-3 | CAISEGRINEKLFF | TGTGCCATCAGTGAGGGACGAATCAATGAAAAACTGTTTTTT
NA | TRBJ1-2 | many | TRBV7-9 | CASSLARTEGYTF | TGTGCCAGCAGCTTAGCCCGGACGGAGGGCTACACCTTC
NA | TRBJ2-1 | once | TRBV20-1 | CSARSTDNEQFF | TGCAGTGCTAGAAGCACCGACAATGAGCAGTTCTTC
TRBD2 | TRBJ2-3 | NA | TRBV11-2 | CSSNPHSGVITDTQYF | TGTTCCAGCAACCCTCACAGCGGGGTTATCACAGATACGCAGTATTTT
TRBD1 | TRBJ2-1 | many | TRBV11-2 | CASRKGQGASHNEQFF | TGTGCCAGCAGGAAGGGACAGGGGGCGAGTCACAATGAGCAGTTCTTC
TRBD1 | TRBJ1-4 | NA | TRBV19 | CASSIRTGGANEKLFF | TGTGCCAGTAGTATCCGGACAGGTGGGGCTAATGAAAAACTGTTTTTT
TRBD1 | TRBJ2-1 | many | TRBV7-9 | CASSWNRGRSYNEQFF | TGTGCCAGCAGCTGGAACAGGGGTAGGTCCTACAATGAGCAGTTCTTC
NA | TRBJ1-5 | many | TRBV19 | CASIQSGVSNQPQHF | TGTGCCAGTATTCAGAGTGGGGTTAGCAATCAGCCCCAGCATTTT
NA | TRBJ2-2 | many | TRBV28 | CASSLLGTGTGELFF | TGTGCCAGCAGTTTACTAGGGACCGGCACCGGGGAGCTGTTTTTT
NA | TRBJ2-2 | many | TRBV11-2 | CATSLEGGHGGELFF | TGTGCCACCTCTCTCGAGGGGGGGCATGGCGGGGAGCTGTTTTTT
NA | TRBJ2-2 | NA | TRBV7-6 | CASSPLGLANTGELLF | TGTGCCAGCAGCCCCCTGGGCCTCGCGAACACCGGGGAGCTGCTTTTT
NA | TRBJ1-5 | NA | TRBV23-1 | CASSQSPLDRRDQPQHF | TGCGCCAGCAGTCAATCGCCTCTAGACAGGAGAGATCAGCCCCAGCATTTT
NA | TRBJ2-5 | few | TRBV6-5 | CASSYGPGSKTQYF | TGTGCCAGCAGTTACGGGCCAGGGTCGAAGACCCAGTACTTC
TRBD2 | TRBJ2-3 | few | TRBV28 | CASSQTSGGAGTQYF | TGTGCCAGCAGTCAGACTAGCGGGGGGGCCGGTACGCAGTATTTT
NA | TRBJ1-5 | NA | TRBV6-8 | CASSYPPGRTNQPQHF | TGTGCCAGCAGTTACCCCCCTGGACGGACCAATCAGCCCCAGCATTTT
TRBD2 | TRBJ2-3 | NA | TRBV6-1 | CATTAGGPNTDTQYF | TGTGCCACTACGGCGGGGGGACCGAACACAGATACGCAGTATTTT
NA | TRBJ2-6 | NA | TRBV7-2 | CASSLGVKAGKYAGANVLTF | TGTGCCAGCAGCTTAGGGGTTAAGGCAGGGAAATATGCTGGGGCCAACGTCCTGACTTTC
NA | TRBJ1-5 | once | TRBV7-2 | CASSGDTWRGQPQHF | TGTGCCAGCAGCGGCGACACGTGGCGGGGGCAGCCCCAGCATTTT
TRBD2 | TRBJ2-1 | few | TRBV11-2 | CASSLALGLGSSYNEQFF | TGTGCCAGCAGCTTAGCACTCGGACTAGGGAGCTCCTACAATGAGCAGTTCTTC